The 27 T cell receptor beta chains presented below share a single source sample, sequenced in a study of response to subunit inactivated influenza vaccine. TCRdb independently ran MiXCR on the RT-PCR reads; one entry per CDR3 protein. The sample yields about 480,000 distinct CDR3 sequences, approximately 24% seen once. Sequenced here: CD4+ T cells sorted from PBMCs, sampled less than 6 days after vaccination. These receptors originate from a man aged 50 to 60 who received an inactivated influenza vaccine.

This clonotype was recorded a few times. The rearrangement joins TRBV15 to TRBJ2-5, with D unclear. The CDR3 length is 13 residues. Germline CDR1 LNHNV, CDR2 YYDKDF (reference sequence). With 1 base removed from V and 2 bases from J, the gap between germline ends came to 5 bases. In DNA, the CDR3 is TGTGCCACCAGCAGAGGCAGGCAAGAGACCCAGTACTTC. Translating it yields CATSRGRQETQYF.

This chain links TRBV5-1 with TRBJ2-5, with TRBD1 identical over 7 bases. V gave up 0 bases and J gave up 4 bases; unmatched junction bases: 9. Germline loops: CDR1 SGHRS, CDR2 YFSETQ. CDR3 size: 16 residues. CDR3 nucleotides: TGCGCCAGCAGCTTGGGAACACAGGGGAACGCAGAGACCCAGTACTTC. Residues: CASSLGTQGNAETQYF.

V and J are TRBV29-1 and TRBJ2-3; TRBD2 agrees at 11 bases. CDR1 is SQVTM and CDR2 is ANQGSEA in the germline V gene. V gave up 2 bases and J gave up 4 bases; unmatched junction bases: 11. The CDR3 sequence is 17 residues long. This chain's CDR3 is CSVELRTLAGGPDTQYF. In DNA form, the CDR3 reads TGCAGCGTTGAACTAAGGACCCTAGCGGGAGGCCCAGATACGCAGTATTTT.

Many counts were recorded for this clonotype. CDR3 loop: CASSPMGGTRGNTIYF. The CDR3 nucleotides are TGTGCCAGCTCCCCCATGGGGGGGACGAGAGGAAACACCATATATTTT. The rearrangement links TRBV18 to TRBJ1-3, with D possibly TRBD1 on 5 matching bases. Trimming shortened V by 6 bases and J by 4 bases, and 19 bases separated the two germline ends. Germline CDR1 and CDR2: KGHSH and LQKENI. This CDR3 contains 16 residues.

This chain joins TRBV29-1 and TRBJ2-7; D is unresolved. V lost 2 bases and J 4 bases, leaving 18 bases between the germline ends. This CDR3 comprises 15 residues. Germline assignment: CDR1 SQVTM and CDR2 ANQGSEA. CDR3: CSVELIQKGQYEQYF. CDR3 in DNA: TGCAGCGTTGAACTGATACAGAAAGGGCAATACGAGCAGTACTTC.

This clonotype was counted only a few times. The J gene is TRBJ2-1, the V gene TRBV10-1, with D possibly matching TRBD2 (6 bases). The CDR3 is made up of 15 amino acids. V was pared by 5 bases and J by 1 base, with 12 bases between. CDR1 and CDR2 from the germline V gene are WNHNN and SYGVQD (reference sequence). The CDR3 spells CASSRTGLSYNEQFF. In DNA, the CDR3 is TGCGCCAGCAGTAGGACGGGACTTTCCTACAATGAGCAGTTCTTC.

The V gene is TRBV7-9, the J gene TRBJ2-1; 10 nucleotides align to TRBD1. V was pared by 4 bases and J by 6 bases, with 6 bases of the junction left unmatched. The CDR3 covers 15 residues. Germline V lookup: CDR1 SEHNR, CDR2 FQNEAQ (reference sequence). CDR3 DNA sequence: TGTGCCAGCAGCTCTGGGACAGGGGCTTTCAATGAGCAGTTCTTC. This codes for CASSSGTGAFNEQFF.

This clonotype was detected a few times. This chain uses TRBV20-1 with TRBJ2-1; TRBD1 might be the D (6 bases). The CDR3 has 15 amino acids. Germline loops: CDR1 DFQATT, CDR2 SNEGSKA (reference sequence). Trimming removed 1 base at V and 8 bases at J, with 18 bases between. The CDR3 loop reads CSARVQGNSRDEQFF. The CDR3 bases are TGCAGTGCTAGAGTCCAGGGGAACTCCCGGGATGAGCAGTTCTTC.

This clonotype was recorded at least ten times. The CDR3 sequence: CASSLTGTRSLNEQFF. DNA of the CDR3: TGTGCCAGCAGCTTAACCGGGACTAGGAGCTTGAATGAGCAGTTCTTC. The chain joins TRBV7-3 to TRBJ2-1; TRBD2 aligns across 8 bases. Germline CDR1 SGHTA, CDR2 FQGTGA. V dropped 0 bases and J dropped 7; count of bases not matched to a gene: 8. The CDR3 loop spans 16 amino acids.

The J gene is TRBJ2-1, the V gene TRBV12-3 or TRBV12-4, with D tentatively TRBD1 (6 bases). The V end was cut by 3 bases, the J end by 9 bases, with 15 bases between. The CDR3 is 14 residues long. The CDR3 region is CASSFGQDRPEQFF. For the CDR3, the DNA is TGTGCCAGCAGTTTCGGGCAGGACAGACCTGAGCAGTTCTTC.

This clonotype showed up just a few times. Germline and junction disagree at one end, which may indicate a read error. Written as DNA, the CDR3 is TGCAGTGTTAGACGGCGGGAGGGCCTTCCCGAGCAGTACTTC. Translation: CSVRRREGLPEQYF. The J gene is TRBJ2-7, the V gene TRBV20-1, with TRBD2 matching 9 bases. CDR3 length: 14 residues. Looked up from germline, CDR1 is DFQATT and CDR2 is SNEGSKA (reference sequence).

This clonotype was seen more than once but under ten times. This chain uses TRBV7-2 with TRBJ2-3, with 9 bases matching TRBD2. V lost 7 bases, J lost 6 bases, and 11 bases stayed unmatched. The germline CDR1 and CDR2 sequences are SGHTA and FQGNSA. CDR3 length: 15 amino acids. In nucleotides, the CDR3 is TGTGCCAGCACGACGACGCGGGGGGGCCCCGATACGCAGTATTTT. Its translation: CASTTTRGGPDTQYF.

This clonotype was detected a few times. DNA for the CDR3: TGTGCCAGCAGTTTAATCACGGGGAGTTTTCTCTCCTCGTACAATGAGCAGTTCTTC. The encoded protein is CASSLITGSFLSSYNEQFF. The gene calls are TRBV27 and TRBJ2-1, with a weak D call TRBD2 (5 bases). This CDR3 comprises 19 residues. Trimming took 2 bases from V and 4 from J, leaving 24 bases between them. Germline loops: CDR1 MNHEY, CDR2 SMNVEV (reference sequence).

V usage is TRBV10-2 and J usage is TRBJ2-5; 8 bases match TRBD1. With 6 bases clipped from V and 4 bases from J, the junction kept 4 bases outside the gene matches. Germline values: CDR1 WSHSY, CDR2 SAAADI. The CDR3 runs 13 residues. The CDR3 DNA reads TGCGCCAGCAGACGGGACAGGCGAGAGACCCAGTACTTC. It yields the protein CASRRDRRETQYF.

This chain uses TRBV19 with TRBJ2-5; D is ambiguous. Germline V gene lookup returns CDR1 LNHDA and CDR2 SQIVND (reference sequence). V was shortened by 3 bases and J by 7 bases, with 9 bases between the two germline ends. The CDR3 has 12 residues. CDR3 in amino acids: CASSMAVGTQYF. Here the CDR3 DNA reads TGTGCCAGTAGTATGGCAGTTGGGACCCAGTACTTC.

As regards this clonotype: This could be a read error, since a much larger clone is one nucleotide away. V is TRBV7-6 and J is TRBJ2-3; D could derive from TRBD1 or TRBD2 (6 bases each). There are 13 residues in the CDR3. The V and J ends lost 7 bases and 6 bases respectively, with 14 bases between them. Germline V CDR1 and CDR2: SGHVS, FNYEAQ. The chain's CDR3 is CASTRGPRDTQYF. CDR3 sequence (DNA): TGTGCCAGCACCCGGGGGCCGCGGGATACGCAGTATTTT.

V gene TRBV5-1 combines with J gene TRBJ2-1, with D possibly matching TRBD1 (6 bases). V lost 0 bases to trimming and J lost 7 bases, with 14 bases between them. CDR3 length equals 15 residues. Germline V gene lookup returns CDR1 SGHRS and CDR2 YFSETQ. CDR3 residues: CASSLERTANNEQFF. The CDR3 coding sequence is TGCGCCAGCAGCTTGGAAAGGACAGCCAATAATGAGCAGTTCTTC. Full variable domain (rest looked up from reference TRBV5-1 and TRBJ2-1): KAGVTQTPRYLIKTRGQQVTLSCSPISGHRSVSWYQQTPGQGLQFLFEYFSETQRNKGNFPGRFSGRQFSNSRSEMNVSTLELGDSALYLCASSLERTANNEQFFGPGTRLTVL.

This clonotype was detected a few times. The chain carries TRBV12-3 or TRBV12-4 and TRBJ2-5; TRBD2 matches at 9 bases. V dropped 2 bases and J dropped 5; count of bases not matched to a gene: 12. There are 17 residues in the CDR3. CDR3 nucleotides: TGTGCCAGCAGTTTATCGATAGCGGGAGTGATGGGGGAGACCCAGTACTTC. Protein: CASSLSIAGVMGETQYF.

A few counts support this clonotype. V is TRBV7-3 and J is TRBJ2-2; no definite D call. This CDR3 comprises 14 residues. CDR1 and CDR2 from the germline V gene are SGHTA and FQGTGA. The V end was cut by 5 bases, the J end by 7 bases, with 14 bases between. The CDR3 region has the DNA TGTGCCAGCAGCGACTCCCGGTTTGGCGGGGAGCTGTTTTTT. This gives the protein CASSDSRFGGELFF.

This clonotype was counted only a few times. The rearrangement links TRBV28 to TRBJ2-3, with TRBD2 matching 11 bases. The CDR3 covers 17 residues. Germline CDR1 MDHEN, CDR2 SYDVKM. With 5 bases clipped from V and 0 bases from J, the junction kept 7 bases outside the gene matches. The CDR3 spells CASSPPTSGGSTDTQYF. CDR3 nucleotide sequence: TGTGCCAGCAGTCCCCCCACTAGCGGGGGCAGCACAGATACGCAGTATTTT.

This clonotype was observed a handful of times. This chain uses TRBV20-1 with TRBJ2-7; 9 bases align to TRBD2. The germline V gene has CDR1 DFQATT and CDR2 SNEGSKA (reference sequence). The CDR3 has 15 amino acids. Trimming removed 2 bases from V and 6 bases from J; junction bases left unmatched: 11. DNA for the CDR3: TGCAGTGCTAGATCCAGCGGGGGGAACCCATCCGAGCAGTACTTC. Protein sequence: CSARSSGGNPSEQYF.

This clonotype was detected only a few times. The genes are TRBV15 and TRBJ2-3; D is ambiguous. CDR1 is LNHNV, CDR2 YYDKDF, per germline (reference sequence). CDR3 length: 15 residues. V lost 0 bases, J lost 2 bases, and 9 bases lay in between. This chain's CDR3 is CATSRENTHTDTQYF. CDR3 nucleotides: TGTGCCACCAGCAGAGAGAATACTCACACAGATACGCAGTATTTT.

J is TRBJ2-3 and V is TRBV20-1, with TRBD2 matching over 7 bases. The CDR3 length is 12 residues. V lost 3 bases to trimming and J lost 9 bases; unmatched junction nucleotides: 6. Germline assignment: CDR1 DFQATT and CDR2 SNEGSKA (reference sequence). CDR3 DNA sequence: TGCAGTGCTAGCGGGGGGTGGGACACGCAGTATTTT. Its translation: CSASGGWDTQYF.

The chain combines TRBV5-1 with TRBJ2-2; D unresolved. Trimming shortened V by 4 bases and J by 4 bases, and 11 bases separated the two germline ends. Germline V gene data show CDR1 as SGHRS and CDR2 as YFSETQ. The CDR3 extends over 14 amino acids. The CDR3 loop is CASSGSGPTGELFF. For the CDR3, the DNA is TGCGCCAGCAGCGGCTCAGGCCCCACCGGGGAGCTGTTTTTT.

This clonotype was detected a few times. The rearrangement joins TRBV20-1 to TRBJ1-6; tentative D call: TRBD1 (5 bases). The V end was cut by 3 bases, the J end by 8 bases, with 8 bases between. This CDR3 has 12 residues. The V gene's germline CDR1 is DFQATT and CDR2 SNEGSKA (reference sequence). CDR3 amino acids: CSASWGDSPLHF. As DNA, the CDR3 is TGCAGTGCTAGCTGGGGGGATTCACCCCTCCACTTT.

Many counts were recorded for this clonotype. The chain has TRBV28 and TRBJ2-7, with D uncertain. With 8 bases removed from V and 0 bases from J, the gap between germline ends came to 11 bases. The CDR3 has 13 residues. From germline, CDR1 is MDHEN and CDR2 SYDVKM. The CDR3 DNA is TGTGCCAGCTACTCTGCGATCTCCTACGAGCAGTACTTC. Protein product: CASYSAISYEQYF.

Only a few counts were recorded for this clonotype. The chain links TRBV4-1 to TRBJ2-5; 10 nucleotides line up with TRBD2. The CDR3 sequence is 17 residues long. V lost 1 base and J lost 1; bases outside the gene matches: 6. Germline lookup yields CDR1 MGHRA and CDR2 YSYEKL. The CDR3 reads CASSQASSSGGQETQYF. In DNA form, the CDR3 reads TGCGCCAGCAGCCAAGCGAGCTCTAGCGGGGGCCAAGAGACCCAGTACTTC.